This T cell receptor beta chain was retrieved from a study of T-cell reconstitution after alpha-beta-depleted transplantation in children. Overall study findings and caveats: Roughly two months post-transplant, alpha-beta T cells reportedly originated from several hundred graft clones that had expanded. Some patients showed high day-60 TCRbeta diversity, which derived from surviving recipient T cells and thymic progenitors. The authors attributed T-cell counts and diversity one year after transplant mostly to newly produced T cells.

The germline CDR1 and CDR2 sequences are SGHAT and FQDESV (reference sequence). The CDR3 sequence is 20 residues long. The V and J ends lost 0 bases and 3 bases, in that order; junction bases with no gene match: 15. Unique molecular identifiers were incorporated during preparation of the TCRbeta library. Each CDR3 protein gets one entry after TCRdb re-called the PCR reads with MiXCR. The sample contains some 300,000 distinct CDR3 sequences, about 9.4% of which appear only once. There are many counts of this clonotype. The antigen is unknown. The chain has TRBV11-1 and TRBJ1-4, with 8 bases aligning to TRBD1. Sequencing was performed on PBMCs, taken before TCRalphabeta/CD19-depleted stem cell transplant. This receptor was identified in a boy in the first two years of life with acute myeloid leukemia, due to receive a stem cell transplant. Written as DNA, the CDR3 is TGTGCCAGCAGCTTAGCATTTGGACAGGGCCCAGGGGTATCTAATGAAAAACTGTTTTTT. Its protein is CASSLAFGQGPGVSNEKLFF.